This TCR beta chain derives from a study of cytomegalovirus exposure and HLA in healthy donors (TCRdb year 2017). Regarding the research as a whole: In an earlier analysis of 450 to 750 of the donors, roughly 300 Gb of sequence data and 95 million to 130 million unique TCR beta sequences from 150 million to 200 million T cells were reported. Roughly 300 gigabases of sequencing data and tens of millions of unique TCR sequences were included in an early release covering about 620 HLA-typed donors. The T cell repertoires of 550 to 850 subjects were profiled by immunosequencing and related to cytomegalovirus serostatus. Donor age, sex, ethnicity and CMV serostatus were compiled alongside the repertoire data. HLA typing included class I and class II loci at four-digit resolution. In a later genetic analysis, genome-wide SNP genotypes for about three fifths of the 666 donors were used, and that subset was treated as a discovery cohort. The study aimed to test whether cataloging public T cell receptors could reveal signatures of past pathogen exposure. The later analysis used no new phenotypic data to find candidate immune exposures, relying instead on TCR beta sequences and their occurrence across donors. A later analysis re-analyzed previously published TCR beta repertoires from hundreds of donors and added high-resolution HLA genotyping to study TCR occurrence patterns. Among some 400 genotyped donors of the cohort, an average of about 240,000 unique TCR beta nucleotide sequences was sequenced per donor, of which roughly 18% were non-productive. Typing coverage varied by locus: 629-630 donors for A, B, C, DRB1 and DQB1; approximately 520 for DQA1; 600 to 610 for DPA1; more than 450 for DPB1. Because of strong linkage in the cohort, roughly five DR-DQ haplotypes were treated as single units for association and clustering. Every repertoire in the discovery cohort had been generated on one and the same sequencing platform. To decide whether each TCR beta V gene segment behaved as functional or pseudogenic, an earlier analysis of fewer than 750 of the donors relied on high-throughput TCR beta sequencing. Among the approximately 400 genotyped donors, 81% belonged to the genetic ancestry cluster associated with self-reported Caucasian donors. High-throughput TCR immunosequencing, statistical association of individual TCRs with disease status, and machine learning were combined to predict cytomegalovirus infection status. A separate validation cohort of roughly 110 different subjects was used in addition to the roughly 670-subject first cohort.

In total, approximately 690 healthy bone marrow donors made up the cohort. At the time of sampling, every cohort member was nominally healthy, though immune exposures that went unrecorded were likely present. The donor was CMV seropositive and belonged to the group of about 290 seropositive cohort members. Each donor provided a peripheral blood sample, and peripheral blood mononuclear cells were used for TCR beta sequencing. Genomic DNA was extracted from the blood cell samples with the Qiagen DNeasy Blood Extraction Kit. The germline V gene yields SGDLS for CDR1 and YYNGEE for CDR2. From V the trimming removes 3 bases and from J it removes 3 bases, while the gene matches leave 3 bases of the junction unaccounted for. Its CDR3 holds 14 amino acids, cysteine through phenylalanine. Just the 42-base CDR3 DNA is kept, in frame starting at base 1. As concerns this clone: This clone's antigen is unknown.

Study-level results and caveats: In a later analysis, HLA-associated TCR beta chains were found to be more clonally expanded and to have lower generation probabilities than equally common non-associated chains. The authors suggested that the approach could potentially be generalized to other disease states and immunological phenotypes. Some IMGT-functional V segments, including TRBV6-2 and TRBV6-3, could not be distinguished by the 87-base-pair reads and were therefore excluded. V-gene and J-gene trimming of TCR beta chains was associated with a missense DCLRE1C variant in a later genetic analysis, and the association was replicated in an independent cohort. A later analysis associated 16,951 TCR beta sequences with specific HLA alleles at a false discovery rate of 0.05. Most CMV-associated TCR beta chains appeared to be HLA-restricted in a later analysis, and the HLA associations seemed to be driven largely by CMV exposure. Because HLA typing was unavailable for some donors at each locus, only the typed subset was used in association tests. Several of the top co-occurrence clusters appeared to be linked to parvovirus B19, influenza, CMV and Epstein-Barr virus, according to a later analysis. An earlier analysis of approximately 570 of the donors showed that most TCR beta V segments appeared in productive rearrangements either about 87% or about 30% of the time, which broadly matched IMGT annotations. Most TCR sequences were seen in very few donors, while some public TCRs were found in many individuals. According to a later genetic analysis, donors in an Asian-associated ancestry cluster had fewer N-insertions in productive TCRs than the roughly 660-donor mean. A further reported finding was that TCR beta sequences accurately predicted the HLA-A and HLA-B alleles for most subjects in the first cohort. Because counts were too low, some 16 rarely observed V segments, including chromosome 9 orphons, were excluded from the earlier analysis of several hundred of the donors. This cohort had only TCR beta chains sequenced, and the lack of alpha or paired-chain data limited which features could be detected. A few of the identified cytomegalovirus-associated TCR beta chains were confirmed in vitro to be specific for cytomegalovirus antigens. The classifier was reported to diagnose cytomegalovirus status with high specificity and sensitivity in both the original cohort and the validation cohort. Roughly uniform sequencing depth across donors was assumed in presence/absence analyses, although this assumption may not hold. CMV serostatus was the only immune exposure information available for the cohort. Strong co-occurrence of HLA alleles, especially DR and DQ, made assigning TCR associations to individual alleles difficult. Linkage disequilibrium might explain the correlated functional status among segregating V segments, but an unknown experimental factor could not be excluded. The study gave a list of some 150 TCR beta chains associated with cytomegalovirus. In a later analysis, TCR association rates were found to vary across HLA loci, with the most associated TCRs seen for DRB1 alleles and the fewest for HLA-C alleles. The sequencing pipeline was judged likely to have produced a cluster of highly shared sequence variants as a technical artifact.

To prepare the library, the immunoSEQ multiplex PCR assay was applied. A mixture of 60 forward primers for TCR Vbeta segments and 13 reverse primers for TCR Jbeta segments was used in the multiplex PCR. The CDR3 region of rearranged TCR beta genes was amplified from genomic DNA with a multiplex PCR assay. On the Illumina HiSeq System, the amplified TCR beta libraries were sequenced as 87-base-pair reads. The paper's processing steps were these. In a later analysis, roughly 80 million unique TCR beta chains were counted across the approximately 640 repertoires, and approximately 11 million of these chains were shared by at least two donors. Raw reads were error-corrected and collapsed into unique sequences with a nearest-neighbor algorithm that merged closely related sequences to remove PCR and sequencing errors. CDR3 sequences were aligned to IMGT reference sequences to assign V, D and J gene segments. Each retained sequence needed at least a six-nucleotide match to both a V gene segment and a J gene segment. Rearrangements were classified as productive when the CDR3 lacked stop codons and remained in frame with V and J, and all other rearrangements were classified as non-productive. CDR3 was defined by IMGT convention, running from the second conserved V-encoded cysteine to the conserved J-encoded phenylalanine. The earlier analysis of about 590 of the donors excluded sequences that lacked an unambiguous match to a single V gene segment. In an earlier analysis of approximately 590 of the donors, a V segment was called functional when productive rearrangements were above 56.7%, and segregating when the standard deviation between donors exceeded 5%. A statistical classification framework was developed to diagnose cytomegalovirus status using the catalog of TCR beta chain sequences. A later analysis assigned V and J genes by comparing TCR nucleotide sequences with IMGT/GENE-DB human TR gene sequences. The TCRdist pipeline was used in a later analysis to assign CDR3 sequences and most-parsimonious VDJ recombination scenarios. In a later analysis, every TCR beta chain was defined by the combination of its CDR3 amino acid sequence and its V-gene family, and reads without a unique V-gene family were dropped. To address suspected cross-contamination and a sequencing artifact, a later analysis removed some 620 highly shared, low-generation-probability nucleotide sequences. For each public chain, a later analysis derived a clonal expansion index from normalized ranks of inferred template counts within each repertoire. Generation probabilities in a later analysis came from a VDJ recombination model fitted to out-of-frame rearrangements, and those results were checked against IGoR. A later analysis scored TCR-TCR, TCR-HLA and TCR-CMV co-occurrence with hypergeometric tests, applying a repertoire-size bias correction to TCR pairs. A later analysis estimated false discovery rates by permuting HLA or CMV assignments 20 times. A later analysis grouped co-occurring TCRs with DBSCAN, adding TCRdist sequence similarity when clustering within HLA-allele-positive subsets. Repertoires with fewer than 30,000 or more than 120,000 public chains were left out of co-occurrence clustering, as were about five repertoires with anomalous nucleotide sharing. TCRdb took over this immuneACCESS table, retaining in-frame rearrangements with V and J assigned. Such tables are incomplete; in checked studies, under half of the missing clones stem from an unresolved V gene, and the remainder is unexplained. The V and J calls and clone size come from that table; D and trimming were worked out from the DNA. The table for this sample shows approximately 58,000 clones. Together, the top ten hold 9.5% to 15% of the sample.

The source material was PBMCs. The rearranged segments are TRBV9 and TRBJ2-1, with TRBD1 matching 7 junction bases. This TCR came from a man younger than 35 in good health and CMV-seropositive. The sequenced DNA: TGTGCCAGCAGCGCGGGACAGCTCTACAATGAGCAGTTCTTC. The encoded protein is CASSAGQLYNEQFF.